Included here is one T cell receptor beta chain sequence, with context. Together with a sample-barcoded 5' primer, a J-beta primer mix was included in a second PCR lasting roughly 6 to 12 cycles. TCRdb passed the 5' RACE reads through MiXCR, listing each CDR3 protein once. This table holds 800,000 to 1,000,000 distinct CDR3 sequences, 48% found once. This sample was included in a study of blood T cells in healthy people across ages. V shed 10 bases and J 2 bases; nucleotides not matched to a gene: 23. Germline lookup yields CDR1 MGHRA and CDR2 YSYEKL. The CDR3 has 18 residues. This sequence joins TRBV4-1 and TRBJ2-7; 7 bases are shared with TRBD2. Sequencing was done on a sample of blood. The clonotype comes from a man younger than 40 in good health. CDR3 protein: CAKNETGPLASVAYEQYF. CDR3 sequence (DNA): TGCGCCAAAAACGAGACCGGGCCACTAGCGTCGGTGGCCTACGAGCAGTACTTC.